This T cell receptor beta chain stems from a study of Graves' ophthalmopathy and Graves' hyperthyroidism. This clonotype was counted at least ten times. Disease in donors with ophthalmopathy had moderate-to-severe activity, CAS ≥3, NOSPECS ≥4 and under 3 months' duration. No donor had other autoimmune disease, uncontrolled infection, pregnancy or lactation. RNA transcripts yielded amplified TCR beta CDR3 regions. Second-round multiplex PCR came after first-round RT-PCR with HTBI primers. From the multiplex PCR reads, TCRdb called clonotypes with MiXCR, one entry per CDR3 protein. The sample has around 660,000 distinct CDR3 sequences; approximately 39% are singletons. Trimming cost V 0 bases and J 8 bases, with 9 bases left between them. The CDR3 is made up of 14 amino acids. Looked up from germline, CDR1 is SGDLS and CDR2 is YYNGEE.

The sequence derives from an adult man with Graves' ophthalmopathy. The gene calls are TRBV9 and TRBJ1-6; D ambiguous. What was sequenced was peripheral blood. The CDR3 loop reads CASSVGGEHSPLHF. The CDR3 DNA reads as TGTGCCAGCAGCGTAGGGGGTGAACATTCACCCCTCCACTTT.